Reported below is one T cell receptor beta chain. What it binds is not known. Looked up from germline, CDR1 is SGHNT and CDR2 is YYREEE (reference sequence). There are 15 residues in the CDR3. The data derive from a study of cytomegalovirus exposure and HLA in healthy donors. Background on the study: Counted in an early data release were about 85 million unique TCRs from HLA-typed donors. Regarding the study as a whole: In vitro checks showed that a few CMV-associated chains really do target CMV antigens. In a later analysis, parvovirus B19, influenza, CMV and Epstein-Barr virus appeared linked to several top co-occurrence clusters.

All donors participated as healthy donors of bone marrow. The PCR employed 60 Vbeta primers together with 13 Jbeta primers. The assay was immunoSEQ multiplex PCR, and TCRdb's table has in-frame clones only and misses some. The sample has about 200,000 clones, and its top ten clones hold 1.1%. V gene TRBV5-4 combines with J gene TRBJ2-5, with 7 bases matching TRBD1. The DNA end favors TRBJ2-7, so the J call may be wrong. The TCR sequence derives from a girl aged 2 to 10 in good health and CMV-seropositive. The source material was PBMCs. The CDR3 nucleotides read TGTGCCAGCAGCTTGGTATCAGGACAGGACTACGAGCAGTACTTC. Amino acid sequence: CASSLVSGQDYEQYF.